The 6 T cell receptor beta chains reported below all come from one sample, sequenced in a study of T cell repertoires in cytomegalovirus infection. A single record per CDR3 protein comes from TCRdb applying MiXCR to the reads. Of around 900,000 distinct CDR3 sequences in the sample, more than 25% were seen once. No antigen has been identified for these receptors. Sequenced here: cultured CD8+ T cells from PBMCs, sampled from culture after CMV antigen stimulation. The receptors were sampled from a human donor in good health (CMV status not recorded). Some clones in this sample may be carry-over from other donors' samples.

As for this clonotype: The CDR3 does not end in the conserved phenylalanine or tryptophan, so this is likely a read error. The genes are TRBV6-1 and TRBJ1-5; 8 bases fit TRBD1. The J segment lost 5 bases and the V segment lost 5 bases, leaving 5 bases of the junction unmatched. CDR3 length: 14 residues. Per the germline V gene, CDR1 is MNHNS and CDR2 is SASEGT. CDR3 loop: CASSPTGGYQPQHS. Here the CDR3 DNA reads TGTGCCAGCAGTCCTACAGGGGGATATCAGCCCCAGCATTCT.

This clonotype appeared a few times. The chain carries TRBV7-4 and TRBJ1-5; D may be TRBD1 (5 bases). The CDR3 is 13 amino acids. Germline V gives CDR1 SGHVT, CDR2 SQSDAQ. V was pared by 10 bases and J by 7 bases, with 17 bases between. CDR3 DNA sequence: TGTGCCACTACGCTCGGCAGGGAACAGCCCCAGCATTTT. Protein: CATTLGREQPQHF.

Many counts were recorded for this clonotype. The CDR3 loop is CASSVNRGYGQPQHF. The CDR3 nucleotides read TGTGCCAGCAGTGTTAACAGGGGGTACGGTCAGCCCCAGCATTTT. The chain recombines TRBV2 with TRBJ1-5; 8 nucleotides agree with TRBD1. The junction had 8 bases not matched to a gene; V was cut back by 4 bases and J by 6 bases. Germline V gene lookup returns CDR1 SNHLY and CDR2 FYNNEI. The CDR3 has 15 residues.

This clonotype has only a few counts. The CDR3, as DNA: TGTGCCACCCTCGGGAGAGGCTCTCAACCATCGATAGCTAACTATGGCTACACCTTC. This sequence encodes CATLGRGSQPSIANYGYTF. The gene calls are TRBV25-1 and TRBJ1-2; D ambiguous. V dropped 10 bases and J dropped 0 bases, with 30 bases sitting between them. This CDR3 is 19 amino acids long. Germline values: CDR1 MGHDK, CDR2 SYGVNS.

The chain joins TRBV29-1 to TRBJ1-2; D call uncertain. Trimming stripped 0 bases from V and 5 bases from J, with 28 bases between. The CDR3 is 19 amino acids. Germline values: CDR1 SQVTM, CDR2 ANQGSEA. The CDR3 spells CSVEDRPRPLADSLYGYTF. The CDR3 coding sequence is TGCAGCGTTGAAGATAGGCCGCGCCCGCTGGCCGATTCCCTATATGGCTACACCTTC.

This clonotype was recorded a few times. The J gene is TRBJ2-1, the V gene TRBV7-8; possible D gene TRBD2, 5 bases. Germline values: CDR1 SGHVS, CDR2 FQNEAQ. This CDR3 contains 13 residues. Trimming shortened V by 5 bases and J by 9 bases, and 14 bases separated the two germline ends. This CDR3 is CASSPPSGGEQFF. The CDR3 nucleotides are TGTGCCAGCAGCCCCCCGTCCGGAGGTGAGCAGTTCTTC.